This T cell receptor (beta chain) was sequenced in a study of cytomegalovirus exposure and HLA in healthy donors. Findings and limits, study-wide: The study listed some 160 cytomegalovirus-associated TCR beta chains. With later analysis, a missense DCLRE1C variant became linked to TCR beta V- and J-gene trimming. Based on reports, TCR beta sequences accurately predicted HLA-A and HLA-B alleles for most subjects. In presence/absence analyses, roughly uniform sequencing depth across donors was assumed.

The CDR3 is 17 residues long. Germline CDR1 and CDR2: SGHKS and YYEKEE (reference sequence). V lost 4 bases and J lost 1, with 20 bases in between. The primer mix had 60 Vbeta and 13 Jbeta primers. Some clones are missing from TCRdb's copy, which holds only in-frame ones; the method was immunoSEQ multiplex PCR. This table has 150,000 to 200,000 clones, 78% appearing once. This clone has a handful of counts. Antigen unknown. The chain uses TRBV5-5 and TRBJ1-1; D is perhaps TRBD1 (5 bases). This TCR derives from a woman aged 45 to 65 in good health and CMV-seropositive. Sequencing input: PBMCs. CDR3 in amino acids: CASSPLLGRAANTEAFF. The CDR3 DNA reads as TGTGCCAGCAGCCCGCTGTTGGGCAGGGCGGCGAACACTGAAGCTTTCTTT.